The entry that follows covers one T cell receptor (beta chain) sequence. The target antigen is unknown. Repertoires were generated with immunoSEQ multiplex PCR, while TCRdb's copy carries only in-frame clones and drops some. Of about 7,600 clones in the sample, more than 75% were seen once. This sample stems from a study of PD-1 blockade in classical Hodgkin lymphoma. Broader study findings: Complete responders matched newly diagnosed patients in baseline diversity.

Germline V lookup: CDR1 LGHNA, CDR2 YSLEER. Trimming shortened V by 5 bases and J by 7 bases, and 23 bases separated the two germline ends. CDR3 length equals 17 residues. This sample's time point: cycle 4 day 1 (C4D1), after 6 weeks of nivolumab. Autologous stem cell transplantation was followed by relapse in every patient, and brentuximab vedotin exposure varied. The chain couples TRBV4-3 to TRBJ1-4; D unclear. Sequencing was performed on peripheral blood mononuclear cells (PBMCs), taken before the fourth cycle of nivolumab. The TCR was taken from a human donor with classical Hodgkin lymphoma. CDR3 residues: CASSADGVPDSGEKLFF. In DNA, the CDR3 is TGCGCCAGCAGCGCAGACGGCGTCCCCGACTCGGGTGAAAAACTGTTTTTT.